A single sample gave rise to the 23 T cell receptor beta chains below, sequenced in a study of cytomegalovirus exposure and HLA in healthy donors. The PCR used 60 Vbeta and 13 Jbeta primers. Repertoires were generated with immunoSEQ multiplex PCR, while TCRdb's copy carries only in-frame clones and drops some. The sample yields about 200,000 clones, around four fifths seen once. Source material: PBMCs. The receptors were sampled from a woman aged 50 to 60 in good health and CMV-seropositive.

This clone was observed once. The CDR3 protein is CASSTVGQAATKNIQYF. CDR3 in DNA: TGTGCCAGCAGCACTGTCGGACAGGCGGCGACCAAAAACATTCAGTACTTC. The chain couples TRBV11-2 to TRBJ2-4; 7 nucleotides align to TRBD1. CDR1 is SGHAT, CDR2 FQNNGV, per germline. CDR3 length equals 17 residues. V was pared by 5 bases and J by 2 bases, with 12 bases of the junction left unmatched.

The CDR3 DNA reads as TGTGCCAGCAGCTTGATCTGGACAGGGAACTATGGCTACACCTTC. Its translation is CASSLIWTGNYGYTF. The chain joins TRBV5-6 to TRBJ1-2, with 8 bases fitting TRBD1. The germline CDR1 and CDR2 sequences are SGHDT and YYEEEE. The CDR3 spans 15 residues. Germline trimming cut 1 base from V and 2 bases from J; bases unmatched to any gene: 4.

The chain couples TRBV19 to TRBJ2-2; TRBD1 agrees at 11 bases. V shed 8 bases and J 7 bases; nucleotides not matched to a gene: 9. The CDR3 is 15 residues long. Germline CDR1 LNHDA, CDR2 SQIVND (reference sequence). DNA of the CDR3: TGTGCCAGTGTTGGACAGGGGGCTGTTGGCGGGGAGCTGTTTTTT. It encodes CASVGQGAVGGELFF.

The gene calls are TRBV7-9 and TRBJ1-1; the match to TRBD1 covers 7 bases. The CDR3 length is 17 residues. Trimming cost V 5 bases and J 1 base; bases outside gene matches: 13. From germline, CDR1 is SEHNR and CDR2 FQNEAQ (reference sequence). CDR3 residues: CASSPLGDSSPNTEAFF. CDR3 in DNA: TGTGCCAGCAGCCCCTTGGGGGACAGTTCCCCGAACACTGAAGCTTTCTTT.

This chain joins TRBV6-5 and TRBJ1-5, with 8 positions matching TRBD1. V dropped 4 bases and J dropped 7; count of bases not matched to a gene: 6. The CDR3 has 14 residues. Germline V gives CDR1 MNHEY, CDR2 SVGAGI. The CDR3: CASSLDREGQPQHF. DNA of the CDR3: TGTGCCAGCAGTTTGGACAGGGAGGGGCAGCCCCAGCATTTT.

The chain combines TRBV19 with TRBJ1-1, with D tentatively TRBD1 (6 bases). The germline gives CDR1 LNHDA, CDR2 SQIVND (reference sequence). The CDR3 has 16 amino acids. V gave up 3 bases and J gave up 4 bases, with 18 bases separating them. CDR3 DNA sequence: TGTGCCAGTAGTATGGGGGGAGGGGGAACTCGCACTGAAGCTTTCTTT. Protein: CASSMGGGGTRTEAFF.

The V and J genes are TRBV28 and TRBJ1-3; 9 bases align to TRBD1. CDR1 MDHEN and CDR2 SYDVKM come from the germline V gene. This CDR3 is 16 amino acids long. The ends lost 4 bases at V and 0 bases at J; junction bases unmatched: 4. Here the CDR3 DNA reads TGTGCCAGCAGTTCCGGGACAGGGTCCTCTGGAAACACCATATATTTT. Translation gives CASSSGTGSSGNTIYF. The variable domain in full, with the rest retrieved from reference TRBV28 and TRBJ1-3, is DVKVTQSSRYLVKRTGEKVFLECVQDMDHENMFWYRQDPGLGLRLIYFSYDVKMKEKGDIPEGYSVSREKKERFSLILESASTNQTSMYLCASSSGTGSSGNTIYFGEGSWLTVV.

The CDR3 sequence: CATSRDRGARQPQHF. In DNA form, the CDR3 reads TGTGCCACCAGCAGAGATCGGGGGGCACGGCAGCCCCAGCATTTT. This chain connects TRBV15 to TRBJ1-5; possible D gene TRBD1, 6 bases. The V and J ends lost 0 bases and 7 bases respectively, with 13 bases between them. The CDR3 loop spans 15 amino acids. Germline lookup yields CDR1 LNHNV and CDR2 YYDKDF (reference sequence).

The rearrangement links TRBV18 to TRBJ1-4; TRBD1 might be the D (5 bases). CDR1 KGHSH and CDR2 LQKENI come from the germline V gene. Trimming took 8 bases from V and 8 from J, leaving 15 bases between them. This CDR3 comprises 13 residues. CDR3 in DNA: TGTGCCAGCGCTCAGCAGGGAGGGGAAAAACTGTTTTTT. Protein product: CASAQQGGEKLFF.

This chain's CDR3 is CATSRGQDLSTDTQYF. The CDR3 DNA reads as TGTGCCACCAGCAGGGGACAGGATCTAAGCACAGATACGCAGTATTTT. The rearrangement joins TRBV15 to TRBJ2-3, with 8 bases matching TRBD1. V shed 3 bases and J 0 bases; nucleotides not matched to a gene: 5. The CDR3 totals 16 residues. CDR1 LNHNV and CDR2 YYDKDF come from the germline V gene (reference sequence).

J is TRBJ2-3 and V is TRBV28, with a weak D call TRBD1 (5 bases). V lost 8 bases, J lost 1 base, and 16 bases lay in between. CDR3 size: 15 residues. Germline CDR1 MDHEN, CDR2 SYDVKM. CDR3 region: CASGAPGTGTDTQYF. In DNA, the CDR3 is TGTGCCAGCGGGGCCCCAGGTACTGGCACAGATACGCAGTATTTT.

The rearrangement uses TRBV7-2 and TRBJ2-5; 9 bases match TRBD2. The CDR3 extends over 16 amino acids. The V gene end was trimmed by 5 bases and the J gene end by 5 bases; junction bases not matched to a gene: 12. Germline V gene data show CDR1 as SGHTA and CDR2 as FQGNSA. CDR3 sequence reads: CASSPGFLAGEETQYF. In DNA, the CDR3 is TGTGCCAGCAGCCCAGGGTTTTTAGCGGGGGAGGAGACCCAGTACTTC.

V gene TRBV12-2 combines with J gene TRBJ2-3; the table's D call, TRBD2, has no DNA check behind it. TRBV12-2 is classified as a pseudogene. The CDR3 runs 12 residues. The CDR3 here is CASRLLVTTQYF. The CDR3 nucleotides are TGTGCAAGTCGCTTACTAGTAACTACGCAGTATTTT.

The V and J genes are TRBV7-9 and TRBJ1-1, with D tentatively TRBD1 (6 bases). Germline lookup yields CDR1 SEHNR and CDR2 FQNEAQ (reference sequence). CDR3 length: 13 amino acids. Trimming removed 3 bases from V and 6 bases from J, with 11 bases in between. The CDR3 protein is CASSFTGNPEAFF. Here the CDR3 DNA reads TGTGCCAGCAGCTTTACAGGGAATCCTGAAGCTTTCTTT.

The chain combines TRBV11-2 with TRBJ2-7; 10 positions agree with TRBD2. The CDR3 loop spans 15 amino acids. Germline assignment: CDR1 SGHAT and CDR2 FQNNGV. V lost 1 base, J lost 9 bases, and 9 bases stayed unmatched. CDR3 region: CASSLVGSGGSGQYF. For the CDR3, the DNA is TGTGCCAGCAGCTTAGTAGGTAGCGGGGGGTCAGGGCAGTACTTC.

The chain's CDR3 is CASSLADHNYGYTF. CDR3 DNA: TGTGCCAGCAGTTTGGCGGATCATAACTATGGCTACACCTTC. This chain connects TRBV28 to TRBJ1-2, with D unresolved. V lost 3 bases to trimming and J lost 1 base, with 9 bases between them. CDR3 size: 14 residues. Germline V gene lookup returns CDR1 MDHEN and CDR2 SYDVKM.

The chain carries TRBV28 and TRBJ2-7; 10 nucleotides line up with TRBD2. Germline trimming cut 6 bases from V and 4 bases from J; bases unmatched to any gene: 6. CDR1 is MDHEN and CDR2 is SYDVKM in the germline V gene. CDR3 length: 14 residues. CDR3 nucleotide sequence: TGTGCCAGCAGCCGCCCTAGCGGGAGTTACGAGCAGTACTTC. This codes for CASSRPSGSYEQYF. Full variable domain (rest looked up from reference TRBV28 and TRBJ2-7): DVKVTQSSRYLVKRTGEKVFLECVQDMDHENMFWYRQDPGLGLRLIYFSYDVKMKEKGDIPEGYSVSREKKERFSLILESASTNQTSMYLCASSRPSGSYEQYFGPGTRLTVT.

The chain joins TRBV5-4 to TRBJ2-7; the match to TRBD2 covers 7 bases. Trimming cost V 1 base and J 7 bases; bases outside gene matches: 11. CDR3 size: 15 residues. In germline, CDR1 is SGHNT, CDR2 YYREEE (reference sequence). CDR3 coding DNA: TGTGCCAGCAGCTTGCCCCGCCCGGGGGGACGAGAGCAGTACTTC. It encodes CASSLPRPGGREQYF.

This chain uses TRBV28 with TRBJ1-5, with 7 bases that match TRBD1. From germline, CDR1 is MDHEN and CDR2 SYDVKM. J gave up 0 bases and V 6 bases, and 14 bases lay outside the gene matches. The CDR3 contains 18 residues. The CDR3 sequence is CASRPPPGTDDSNQPQHF. CDR3 nucleotides: TGTGCCAGCAGGCCTCCCCCCGGGACAGACGATAGCAATCAGCCCCAGCATTTT.

This chain uses TRBV6-1 with TRBJ2-5; D is unclear. The J call may be in error: the DNA end matches TRBJ2-7 better. CDR3 length: 11 amino acids. Germline CDR1 reads MNHNS; CDR2 reads SASEGT. The CDR3 DNA reads TGTGCCAGCAGTGAATGGTACGAGCAGTACTTC. Encoded protein: CASSEWYEQYF.

The chain employs TRBV7-9 and TRBJ1-2; TRBD1 matches 9 bases. Germline V gives CDR1 SEHNR, CDR2 FQNEAQ (reference sequence). This CDR3 comprises 15 residues. The junction had 8 bases not matched to a gene; V was cut back by 5 bases and J by 4 bases. For the CDR3, the DNA is TGTGCCAGCAGCCTCACTACAGGGGGCTCCTATGGCTACACCTTC. It specifies CASSLTTGGSYGYTF.

In this sample, this clone turned up once. One end of the junction does not line up with germline, which may come from a read error. The rearrangement joins TRBV7-9 to TRBJ1-6, with TRBD1 matching 7 bases. Germline assignment: CDR1 SEHNR and CDR2 FQNEAQ (reference sequence). The CDR3 is 16 amino acids. CDR3 sequence (DNA): TGTTCCAGCAGCCCCGATTTGACAGGGCGAAATTCACCCCTCCACTTT. Translating gives CSSSPDLTGRNSPLHF. The complete variable domain, with remaining parts taken from reference TRBV7-9 and TRBJ1-6, reads DTGVSQNPRHKITKRGQNVTFRCDPISEHNRLYWYRQTLGQGPEFLTYFQNEAQLEKSRLLSDRFSAERPKGSFSTLEIQRTEQGDSAMYLCSSSPDLTGRNSPLHFGNGTRLTVT.

The chain couples TRBV28 to TRBJ2-7, with 9 bases that match TRBD1. CDR1 and CDR2 from the germline V gene are MDHEN and SYDVKM. This CDR3 spans 16 amino acids. Trimming at V came to 4 bases and at J to 3 bases, leaving 10 bases not matched to a gene. CDR3 in DNA: TGTGCCAGCAGTTCCACGCACTTGGGACAGGGCTACGAGCAGTACTTC. It encodes CASSSTHLGQGYEQYF.